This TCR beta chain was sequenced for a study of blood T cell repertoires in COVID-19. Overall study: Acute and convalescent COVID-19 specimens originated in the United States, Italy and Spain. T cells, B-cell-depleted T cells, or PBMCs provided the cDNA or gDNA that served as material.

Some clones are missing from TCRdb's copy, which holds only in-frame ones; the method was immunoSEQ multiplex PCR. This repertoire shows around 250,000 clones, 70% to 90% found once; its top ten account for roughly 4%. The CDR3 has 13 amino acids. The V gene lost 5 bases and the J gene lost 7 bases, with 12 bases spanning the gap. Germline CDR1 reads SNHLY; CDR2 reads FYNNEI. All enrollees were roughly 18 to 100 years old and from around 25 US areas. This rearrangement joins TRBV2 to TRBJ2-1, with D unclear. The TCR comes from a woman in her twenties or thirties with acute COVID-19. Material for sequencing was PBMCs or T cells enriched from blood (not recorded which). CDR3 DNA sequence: TGTGCCAGCAGTCCTGACTTGCGGAATGAGCAGTTCTTC. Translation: CASSPDLRNEQFF. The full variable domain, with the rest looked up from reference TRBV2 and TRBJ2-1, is EPEVTQTPSHQVTQMGQEVILRCVPISNHLYFYWYRQILGQKVEFLVSFYNNEISEKSEIFDDQFSVERPDGSNFTLKIRSTKLEDSAMYFCASSPDLRNEQFFGPGTRLTVL.